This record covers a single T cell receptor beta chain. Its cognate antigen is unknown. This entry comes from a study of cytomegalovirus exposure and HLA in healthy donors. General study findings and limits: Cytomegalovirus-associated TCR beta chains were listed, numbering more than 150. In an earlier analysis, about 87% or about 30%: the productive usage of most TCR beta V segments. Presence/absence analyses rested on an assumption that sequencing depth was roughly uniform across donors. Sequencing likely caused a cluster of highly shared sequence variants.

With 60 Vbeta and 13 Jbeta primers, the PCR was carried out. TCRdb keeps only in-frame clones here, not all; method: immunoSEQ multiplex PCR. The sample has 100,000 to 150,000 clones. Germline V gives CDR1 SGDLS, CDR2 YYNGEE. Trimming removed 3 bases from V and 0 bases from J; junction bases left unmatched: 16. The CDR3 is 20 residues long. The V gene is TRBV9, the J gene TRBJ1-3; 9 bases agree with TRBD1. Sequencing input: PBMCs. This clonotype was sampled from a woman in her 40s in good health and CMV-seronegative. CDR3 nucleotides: TGTGCCAGCAGCGGTGGGCGGACAGGGGTGTCGCTCCTCTCTGGAAACACCATATATTTT. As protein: CASSGGRTGVSLLSGNTIYF.